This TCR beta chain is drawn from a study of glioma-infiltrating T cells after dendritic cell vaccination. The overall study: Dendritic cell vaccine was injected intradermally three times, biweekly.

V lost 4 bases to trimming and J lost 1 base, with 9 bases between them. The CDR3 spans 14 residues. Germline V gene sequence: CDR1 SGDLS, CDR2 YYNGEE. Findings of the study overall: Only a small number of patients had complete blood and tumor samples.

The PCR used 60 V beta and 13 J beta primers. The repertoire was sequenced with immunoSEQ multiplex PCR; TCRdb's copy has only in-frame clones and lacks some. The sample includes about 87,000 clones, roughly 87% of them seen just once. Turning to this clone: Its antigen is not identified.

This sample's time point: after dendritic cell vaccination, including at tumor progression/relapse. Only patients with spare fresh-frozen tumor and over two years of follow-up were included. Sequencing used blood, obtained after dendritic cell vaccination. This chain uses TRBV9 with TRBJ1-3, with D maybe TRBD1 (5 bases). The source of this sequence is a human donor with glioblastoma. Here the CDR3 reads CASSPGGSGNTIYF. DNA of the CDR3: TGTGCCAGCAGCCCCGGGGGATCTGGAAACACCATATATTTT.